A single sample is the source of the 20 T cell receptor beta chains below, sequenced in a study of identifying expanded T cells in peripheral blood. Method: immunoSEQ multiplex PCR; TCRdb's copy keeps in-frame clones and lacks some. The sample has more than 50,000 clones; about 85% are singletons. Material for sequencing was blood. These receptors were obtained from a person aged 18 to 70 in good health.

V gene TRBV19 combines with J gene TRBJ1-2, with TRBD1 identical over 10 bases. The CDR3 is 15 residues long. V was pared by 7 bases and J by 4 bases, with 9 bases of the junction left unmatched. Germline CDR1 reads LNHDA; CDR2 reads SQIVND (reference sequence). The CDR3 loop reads CASTKGGQGFYGYTF. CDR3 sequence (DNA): TGTGCCAGTACCAAAGGGGGACAGGGGTTCTATGGCTACACCTTC.

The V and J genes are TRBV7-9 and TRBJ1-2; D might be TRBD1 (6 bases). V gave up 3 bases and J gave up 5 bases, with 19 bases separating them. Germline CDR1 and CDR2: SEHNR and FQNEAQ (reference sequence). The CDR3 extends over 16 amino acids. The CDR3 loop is CASSLGGNHRRYGYTF. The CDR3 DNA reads TGTGCCAGCAGCTTGGGGGGCAACCACCGGCGATATGGCTACACCTTC.

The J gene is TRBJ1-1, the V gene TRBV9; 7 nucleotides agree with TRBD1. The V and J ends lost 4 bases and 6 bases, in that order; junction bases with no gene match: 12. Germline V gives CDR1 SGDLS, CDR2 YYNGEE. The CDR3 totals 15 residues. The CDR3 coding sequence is TGTGCCAGCAGCCCCCAGGGCAGGGGGAATCCTGAAGCTTTCTTT. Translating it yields CASSPQGRGNPEAFF.

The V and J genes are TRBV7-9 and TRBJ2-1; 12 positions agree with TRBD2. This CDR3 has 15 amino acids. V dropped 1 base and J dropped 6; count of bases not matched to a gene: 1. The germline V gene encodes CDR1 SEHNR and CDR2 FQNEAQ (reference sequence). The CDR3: CASSLETSGSNEQFF. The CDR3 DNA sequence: TGTGCCAGCAGCTTAGAGACTAGCGGGAGCAATGAGCAGTTCTTC.

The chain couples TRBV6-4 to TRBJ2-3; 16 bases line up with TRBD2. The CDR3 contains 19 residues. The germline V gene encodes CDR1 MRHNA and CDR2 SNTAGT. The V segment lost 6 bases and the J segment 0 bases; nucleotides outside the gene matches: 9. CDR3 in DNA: TGTGCCAGCAGCCCGGGACTAGCGGGAGGGGCGCGGAGCACAGATACGCAGTATTTT. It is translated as CASSPGLAGGARSTDTQYF.

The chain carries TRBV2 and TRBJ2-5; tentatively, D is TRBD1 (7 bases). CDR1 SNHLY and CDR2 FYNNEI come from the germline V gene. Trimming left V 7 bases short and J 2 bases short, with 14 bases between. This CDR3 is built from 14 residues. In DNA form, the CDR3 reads TGTGCCAGCACCGCCAGGGGGGCGCAAGAGACCCAGTACTTC. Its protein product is CASTARGAQETQYF.

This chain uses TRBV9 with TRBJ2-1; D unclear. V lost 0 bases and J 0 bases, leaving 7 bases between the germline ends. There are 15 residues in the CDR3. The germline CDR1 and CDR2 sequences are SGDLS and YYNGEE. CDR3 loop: CASSVEPSSYNEQFF. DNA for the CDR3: TGTGCCAGCAGCGTAGAGCCCAGCTCCTACAATGAGCAGTTCTTC.

The CDR3 DNA is TGTGCCAGCAGCTCCCATGGGACAGGGGGTGAAGCTTTCTTT. This encodes CASSSHGTGGEAFF. The gene calls are TRBV7-8 and TRBJ1-1; TRBD1 matches at 11 bases. V lost 4 bases and J lost 7; bases outside the gene matches: 5. This CDR3 region has 14 residues. Germline V lookup: CDR1 SGHVS, CDR2 FQNEAQ.

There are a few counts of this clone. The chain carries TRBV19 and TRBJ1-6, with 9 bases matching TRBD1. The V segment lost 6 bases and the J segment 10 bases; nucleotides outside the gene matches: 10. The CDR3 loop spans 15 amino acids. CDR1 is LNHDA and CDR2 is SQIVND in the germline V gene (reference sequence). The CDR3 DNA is TGTGCCAGTAGCAAAGTGGGACAGGGTGGGTCACCCCTCCACTTT. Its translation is CASSKVGQGGSPLHF.

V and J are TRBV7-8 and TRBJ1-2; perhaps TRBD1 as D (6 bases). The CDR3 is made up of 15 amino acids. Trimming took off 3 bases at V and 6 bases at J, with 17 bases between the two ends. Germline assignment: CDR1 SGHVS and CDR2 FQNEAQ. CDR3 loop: CASSLGPSTGHGYTF. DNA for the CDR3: TGTGCCAGCAGCTTGGGGCCCTCGACAGGACATGGCTACACCTTC.

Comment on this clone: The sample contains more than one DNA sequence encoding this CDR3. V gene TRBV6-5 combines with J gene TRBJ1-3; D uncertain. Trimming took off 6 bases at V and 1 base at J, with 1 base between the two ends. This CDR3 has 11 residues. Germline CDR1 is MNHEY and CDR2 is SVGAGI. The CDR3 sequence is CASRSGNTIYF. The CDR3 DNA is TGTGCCAGCAGGTCTGGAAACACCATATATTTT.

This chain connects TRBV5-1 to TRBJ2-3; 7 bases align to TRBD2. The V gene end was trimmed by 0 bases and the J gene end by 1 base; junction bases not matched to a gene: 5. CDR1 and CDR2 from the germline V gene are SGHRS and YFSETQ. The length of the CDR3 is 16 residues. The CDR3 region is CASSLAGGSGTDTQYF. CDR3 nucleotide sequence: TGCGCCAGCAGCTTGGCCGGGGGGAGTGGCACAGATACGCAGTATTTT.

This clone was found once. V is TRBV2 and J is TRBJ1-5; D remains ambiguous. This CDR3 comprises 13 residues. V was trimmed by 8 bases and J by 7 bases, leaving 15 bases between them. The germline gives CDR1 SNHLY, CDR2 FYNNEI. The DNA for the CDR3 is TGTGCCAGCGGATGGGAACCCCAACAGCCCCAGCATTTT. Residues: CASGWEPQQPQHF.

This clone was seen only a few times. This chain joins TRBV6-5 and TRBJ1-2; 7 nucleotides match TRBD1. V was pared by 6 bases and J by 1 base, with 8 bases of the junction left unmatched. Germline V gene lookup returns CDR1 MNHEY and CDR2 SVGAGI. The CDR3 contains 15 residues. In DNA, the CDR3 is TGTGCCAGCAGCCCAGGACAGGCTGTTAACTATGGCTACACCTTC. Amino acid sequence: CASSPGQAVNYGYTF.

CDR3 nucleotides: TGTGCCAGCAGCTTGTCCGAGCCAGATACGCAGTATTTT. It yields the protein CASSLSEPDTQYF. The rearrangement joins TRBV7-2 to TRBJ2-3; D is ambiguous. The V gene lost 3 bases and the J gene lost 4 bases, with 8 bases spanning the gap. Germline lookup yields CDR1 SGHTA and CDR2 FQGNSA. This CDR3 is built from 13 residues. Variable domain in full (rest from reference TRBV7-2 and TRBJ2-3): GAGVSQSPSNKVTEKGKDVELRCDPISGHTALYWYRQSLGQGLEFLIYFQGNSAPDKSGLPSDRFSAERTGGSVSTLTIQRTQQEDSAVYLCASSLSEPDTQYFGPGTRLTVL.

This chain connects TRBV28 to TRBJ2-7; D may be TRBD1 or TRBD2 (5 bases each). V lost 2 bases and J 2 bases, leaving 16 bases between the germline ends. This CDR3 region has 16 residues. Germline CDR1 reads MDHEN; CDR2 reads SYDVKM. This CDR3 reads CASSLVGTRSPYEQYF. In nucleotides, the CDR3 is TGTGCCAGCAGTTTAGTCGGGACGCGGAGTCCCTACGAGCAGTACTTC.

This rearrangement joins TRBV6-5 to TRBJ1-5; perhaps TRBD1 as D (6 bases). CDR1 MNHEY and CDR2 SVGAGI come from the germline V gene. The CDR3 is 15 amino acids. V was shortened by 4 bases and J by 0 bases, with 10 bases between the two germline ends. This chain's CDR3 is CASSFRGDSNQPQHF. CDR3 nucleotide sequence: TGTGCCAGCAGTTTCAGGGGTGATAGCAATCAGCCCCAGCATTTT.

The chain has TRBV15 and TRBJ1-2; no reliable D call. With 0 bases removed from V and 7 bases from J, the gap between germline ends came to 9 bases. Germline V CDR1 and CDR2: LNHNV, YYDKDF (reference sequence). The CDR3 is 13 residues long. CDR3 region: CATSRDPLSGYTF. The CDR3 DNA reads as TGTGCCACCAGCAGAGATCCCCTTTCTGGCTACACCTTC.

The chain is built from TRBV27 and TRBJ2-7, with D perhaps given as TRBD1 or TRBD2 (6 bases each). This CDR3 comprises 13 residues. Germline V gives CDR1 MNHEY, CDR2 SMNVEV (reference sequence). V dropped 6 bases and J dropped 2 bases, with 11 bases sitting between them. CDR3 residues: CASSPGGPYEQYF. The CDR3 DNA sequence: TGTGCCAGCAGCCCCGGGGGCCCCTACGAGCAGTACTTC.

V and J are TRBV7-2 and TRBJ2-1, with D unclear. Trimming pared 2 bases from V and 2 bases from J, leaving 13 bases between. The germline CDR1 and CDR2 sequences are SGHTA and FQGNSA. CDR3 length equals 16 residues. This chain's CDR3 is CASSLIGVSAYNEQFF. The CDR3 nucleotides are TGTGCCAGCAGCTTAATAGGAGTTTCCGCCTACAATGAGCAGTTCTTC.